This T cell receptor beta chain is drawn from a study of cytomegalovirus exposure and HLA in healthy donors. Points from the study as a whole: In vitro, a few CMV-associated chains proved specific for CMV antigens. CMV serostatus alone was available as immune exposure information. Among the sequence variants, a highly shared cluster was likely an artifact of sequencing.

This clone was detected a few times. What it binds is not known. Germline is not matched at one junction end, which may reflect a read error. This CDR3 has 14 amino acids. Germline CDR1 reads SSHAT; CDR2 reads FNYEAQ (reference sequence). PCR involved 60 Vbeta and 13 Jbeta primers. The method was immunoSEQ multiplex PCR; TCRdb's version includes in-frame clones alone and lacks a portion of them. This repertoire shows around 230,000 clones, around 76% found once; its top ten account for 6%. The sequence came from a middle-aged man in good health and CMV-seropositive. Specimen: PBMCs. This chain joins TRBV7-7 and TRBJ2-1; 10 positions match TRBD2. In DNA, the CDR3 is TGTGCTAGCAGCGCGGGACTAGCGCCGAATGAGCAGTTCTTC. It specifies CASSAGLAPNEQFF.